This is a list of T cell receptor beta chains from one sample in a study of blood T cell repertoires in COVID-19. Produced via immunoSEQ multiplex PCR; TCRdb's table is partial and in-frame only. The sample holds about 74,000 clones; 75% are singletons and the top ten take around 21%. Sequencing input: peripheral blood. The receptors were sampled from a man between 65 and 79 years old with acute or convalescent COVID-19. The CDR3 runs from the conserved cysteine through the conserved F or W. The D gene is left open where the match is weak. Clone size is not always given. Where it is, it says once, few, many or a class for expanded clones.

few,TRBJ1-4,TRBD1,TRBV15,CATARQGVDEKLFF,TGTGCCACCGCCAGACAGGGTGTTGATGAAAAACTGTTTTTT
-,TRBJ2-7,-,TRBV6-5,CASRHRAVGNYEQYF,TGTGCCAGCAGACACAGGGCGGTAGGGAATTACGAGCAGTACTTC
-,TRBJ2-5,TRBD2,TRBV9,CASSPGRGYQETQYF,TGTGCCAGCAGCCCCGGGAGGGGCTACCAAGAGACCCAGTACTTC
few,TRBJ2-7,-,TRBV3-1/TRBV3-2,CASSRREDYEQYF,TGTGCCAGCAGCCGGCGTGAGGACTACGAGCAGTACTTC
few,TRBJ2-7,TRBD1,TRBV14,CASSQGQGFYEQYF,TGTGCCAGCAGCCAGGGACAGGGGTTCTACGAGCAGTACTTC
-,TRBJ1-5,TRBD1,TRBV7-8,CASSGDRGGNQPQHF,TGTGCCAGCAGCGGGGACAGGGGAGGCAATCAGCCCCAGCATTTT
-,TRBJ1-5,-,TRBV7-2,CASSLGVGGASNQPQHF,TGTGCCAGCAGCTTAGGAGTGGGGGGAGCTAGCAATCAGCCCCAGCATTTT
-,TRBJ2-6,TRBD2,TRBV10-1,CASSERGQNSGANVLTF,TGCGCCAGCTCCGAGCGGGGGCAGAACTCTGGGGCCAACGTCCTGACTTTC
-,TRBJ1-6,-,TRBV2,CASRPGEGSPLHF,TGTGCCAGCAGACCCGGGGAGGGGTCACCCCTCCACTTT
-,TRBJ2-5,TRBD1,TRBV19,CASSTGTGGRETQYF,TGTGCCAGTAGTACCGGGACAGGGGGGCGGGAGACCCAGTACTTC
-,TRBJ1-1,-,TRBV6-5,CASSYPEENTEAFF,TGTGCCAGCAGTTACCCCGAGGAGAACACTGAAGCTTTCTTT
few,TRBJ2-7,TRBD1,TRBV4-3,CASSQGVQGVYEQYF,TGCGCCAGCAGCCAAGGGGTCCAGGGGGTCTACGAGCAGTACTTC
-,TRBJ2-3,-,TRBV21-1,CASSKERGRVDTDTQYF,TGTGCCAGCAGCAAAGAGCGAGGGAGGGTCGACACAGATACGCAGTATTTT
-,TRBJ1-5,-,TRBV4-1,CASSQSDRLIEPQHF,TGCGCCAGCAGCCAATCCGACAGACTTATAGAGCCCCAGCATTTT
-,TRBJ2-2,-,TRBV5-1,CASSLEPQGHTGELFF,TGCGCCAGCAGCTTGGAGCCCCAGGGTCACACCGGGGAGCTGTTTTTT
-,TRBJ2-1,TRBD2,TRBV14,CASSQDFGTSGGNEQFF,TGTGCCAGCAGCCAAGATTTCGGGACTAGCGGAGGCAATGAGCAGTTCTTC
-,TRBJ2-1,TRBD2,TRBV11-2,CASSLILTSGLGQFF,TGTGCCAGCAGCTTAATCTTGACTAGCGGTCTTGGGCAGTTCTTC
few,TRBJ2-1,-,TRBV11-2,CASSVINEQFF,TGTGCCAGCAGCGTCATTAATGAGCAGTTCTTC
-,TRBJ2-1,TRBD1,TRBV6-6,CASTVGQGPLNEQFF,TGTGCCAGCACCGTAGGACAGGGGCCCCTCAATGAGCAGTTCTTC
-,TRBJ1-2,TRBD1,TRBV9,CASSAPTTGVAYGYTF,TGTGCCAGCAGCGCCCCGACGACAGGGGTTGCCTATGGCTACACCTTC
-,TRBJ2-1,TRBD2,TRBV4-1,CASSHNPSSSGGYNEQFF,TGCGCCAGCAGCCACAACCCGAGTAGTAGCGGGGGGTACAATGAGCAGTTCTTC
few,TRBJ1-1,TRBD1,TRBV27,CASSFIAGGAEAFF,TGTGCCAGCAGTTTCATTGCAGGGGGTGCTGAAGCTTTCTTT
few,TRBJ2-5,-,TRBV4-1,CASSQIEQETQYF,TGCGCCAGCAGCCAAATAGAGCAAGAGACCCAGTACTTC
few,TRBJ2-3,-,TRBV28,CASSPTRLGVLGQYF,TGTGCCAGCAGTCCGACTAGGTTAGGAGTGTTGGGGCAGTATTTT
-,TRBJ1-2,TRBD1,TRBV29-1,CSVEPPPTGSGYTF,TGCAGCGTTGAGCCACCCCCGACAGGGTCTGGCTACACCTTC
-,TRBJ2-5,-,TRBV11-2,CASSLVQEGSAQYF,TGTGCCAGCAGCTTAGTGCAGGAGGGATCGGCCCAGTACTTC
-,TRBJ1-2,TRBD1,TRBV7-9,CASSSSGTGSAGYTF,TGTGCCAGCAGCTCATCCGGGACAGGGTCGGCTGGCTACACCTTC
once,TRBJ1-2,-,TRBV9,CASSVGARFTTGGYTF,TGTGCCAGCAGCGTAGGAGCCAGGTTCACAACTGGGGGCTACACCTTC
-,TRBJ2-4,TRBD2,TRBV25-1,CASSDGSGINIQYF,TGTGCCAGCAGTGACGGGAGCGGGATAAACATTCAGTACTTC